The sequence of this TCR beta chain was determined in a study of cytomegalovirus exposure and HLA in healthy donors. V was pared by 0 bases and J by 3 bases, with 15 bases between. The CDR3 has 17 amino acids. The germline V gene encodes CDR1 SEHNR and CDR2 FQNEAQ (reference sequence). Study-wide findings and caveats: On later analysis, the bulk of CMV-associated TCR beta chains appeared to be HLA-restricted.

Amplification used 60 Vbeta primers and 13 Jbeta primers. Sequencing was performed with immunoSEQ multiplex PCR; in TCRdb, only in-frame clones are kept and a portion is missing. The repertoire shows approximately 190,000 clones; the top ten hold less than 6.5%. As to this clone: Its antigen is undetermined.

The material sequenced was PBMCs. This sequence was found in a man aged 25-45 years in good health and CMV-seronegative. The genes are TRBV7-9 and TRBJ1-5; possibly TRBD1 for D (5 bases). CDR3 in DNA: TGTGCCAGCAGCTTAGCGCTGCAGGGTGTGTACAATCAGCCCCAGCATTTT. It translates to CASSLALQGVYNQPQHF.